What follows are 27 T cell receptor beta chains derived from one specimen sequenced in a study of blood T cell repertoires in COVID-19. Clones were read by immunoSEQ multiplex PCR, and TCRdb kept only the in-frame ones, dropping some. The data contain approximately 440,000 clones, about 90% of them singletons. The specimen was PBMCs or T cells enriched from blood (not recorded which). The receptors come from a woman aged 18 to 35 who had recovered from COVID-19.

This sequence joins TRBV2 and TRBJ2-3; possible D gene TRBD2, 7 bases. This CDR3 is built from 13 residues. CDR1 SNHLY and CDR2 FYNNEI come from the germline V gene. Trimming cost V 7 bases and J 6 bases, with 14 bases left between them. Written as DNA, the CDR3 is TGTGCCAGCACGAGGGGGGGATTGGATACGCAGTATTTT. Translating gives CASTRGGLDTQYF.

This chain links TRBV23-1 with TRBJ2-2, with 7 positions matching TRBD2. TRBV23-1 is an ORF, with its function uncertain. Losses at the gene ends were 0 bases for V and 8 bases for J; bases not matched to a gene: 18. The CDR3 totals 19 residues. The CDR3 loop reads CASSQSGLTVGRIAGELFF. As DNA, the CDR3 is TGCGCCAGCAGTCAATCGGGACTAACTGTGGGAAGAATAGCAGGGGAGCTGTTTTTT.

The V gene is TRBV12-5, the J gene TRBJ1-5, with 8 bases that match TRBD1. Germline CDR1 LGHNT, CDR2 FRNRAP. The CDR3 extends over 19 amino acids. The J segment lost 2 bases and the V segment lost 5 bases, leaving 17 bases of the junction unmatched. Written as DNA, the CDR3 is TGTGCTAGTGGTCAATCGGACAGGGTTGGGCCAGGTGGCAATCAGCCCCAGCATTTT. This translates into CASGQSDRVGPGGNQPQHF. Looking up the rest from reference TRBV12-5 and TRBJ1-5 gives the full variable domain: DARVTQTPRHKVTEMGQEVTMRCQPILGHNTVFWYRQTMMQGLELLAYFRNRAPLDDSGMPKDRFSAEMPDATLATLKIQPSEPRDSAVYFCASGQSDRVGPGGNQPQHFGDGTRLSIL.

CDR3 residues: CASSLRAGASTDTQYF. The CDR3 nucleotides are TGTGCCAGCAGCTTACGGGCAGGGGCTAGCACAGATACGCAGTATTTT. This chain connects TRBV7-3 to TRBJ2-3, with a possible D match to TRBD1 (6 bases). This CDR3 spans 16 amino acids. Germline values: CDR1 SGHTA, CDR2 FQGTGA. Trimming took off 2 bases at V and 0 bases at J, with 12 bases between the two ends.

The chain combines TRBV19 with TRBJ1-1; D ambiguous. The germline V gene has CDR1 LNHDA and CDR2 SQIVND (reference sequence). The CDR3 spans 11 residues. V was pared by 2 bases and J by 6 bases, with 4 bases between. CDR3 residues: CASSISAEAFF. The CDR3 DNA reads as TGTGCCAGTAGTATATCGGCTGAAGCTTTCTTT.

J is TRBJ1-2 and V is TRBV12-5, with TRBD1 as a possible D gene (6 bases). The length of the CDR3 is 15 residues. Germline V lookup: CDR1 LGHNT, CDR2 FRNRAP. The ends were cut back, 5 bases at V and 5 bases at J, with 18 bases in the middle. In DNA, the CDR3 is TGTGCTAGTGGTCCCCCGTCAGGGGAATGGTATGGCTACACCTTC. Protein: CASGPPSGEWYGYTF.

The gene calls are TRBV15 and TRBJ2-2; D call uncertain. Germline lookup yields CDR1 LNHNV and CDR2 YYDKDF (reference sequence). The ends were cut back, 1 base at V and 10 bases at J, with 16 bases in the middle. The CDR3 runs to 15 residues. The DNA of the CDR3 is TGTGCCACCAGCAGAGTCAACTTCCTAATCGAGGAGCTGTTTTTT. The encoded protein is CATSRVNFLIEELFF.

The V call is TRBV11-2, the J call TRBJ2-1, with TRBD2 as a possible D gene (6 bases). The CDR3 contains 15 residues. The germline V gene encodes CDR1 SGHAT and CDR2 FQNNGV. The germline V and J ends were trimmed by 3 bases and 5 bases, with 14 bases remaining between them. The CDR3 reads CASSFNRDFHNEQFF. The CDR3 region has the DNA TGTGCCAGCAGCTTCAATCGGGACTTCCACAATGAGCAGTTCTTC.

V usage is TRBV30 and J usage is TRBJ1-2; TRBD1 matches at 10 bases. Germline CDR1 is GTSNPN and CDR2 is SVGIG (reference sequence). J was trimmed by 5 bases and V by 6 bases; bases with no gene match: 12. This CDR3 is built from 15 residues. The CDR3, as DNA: TGTGCCTGCCGGGACAGGGGCACCCGCAGGTATGGCTACACCTTC. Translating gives CACRDRGTRRYGYTF.

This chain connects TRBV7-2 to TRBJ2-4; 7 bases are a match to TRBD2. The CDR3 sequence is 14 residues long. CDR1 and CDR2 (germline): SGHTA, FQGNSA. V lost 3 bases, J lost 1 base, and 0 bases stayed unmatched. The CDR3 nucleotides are TGTGCCAGCAGCTTGGGGGGGGCCAAAAACATTCAGTACTTC. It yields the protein CASSLGGAKNIQYF.

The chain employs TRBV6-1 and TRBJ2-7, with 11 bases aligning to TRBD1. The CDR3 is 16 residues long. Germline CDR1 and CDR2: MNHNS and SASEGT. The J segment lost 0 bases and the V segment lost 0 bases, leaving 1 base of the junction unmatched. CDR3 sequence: CASSEAGTGGSYEQYF. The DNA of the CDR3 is TGTGCCAGCAGTGAAGCCGGGACAGGGGGCTCCTACGAGCAGTACTTC.

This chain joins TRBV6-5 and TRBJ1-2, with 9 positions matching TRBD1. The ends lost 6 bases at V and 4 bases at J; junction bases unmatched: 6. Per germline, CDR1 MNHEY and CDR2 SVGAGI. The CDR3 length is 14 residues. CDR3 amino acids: CASRSGTGTYGYTF. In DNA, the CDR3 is TGTGCCAGCAGATCCGGGACAGGGACCTATGGCTACACCTTC.

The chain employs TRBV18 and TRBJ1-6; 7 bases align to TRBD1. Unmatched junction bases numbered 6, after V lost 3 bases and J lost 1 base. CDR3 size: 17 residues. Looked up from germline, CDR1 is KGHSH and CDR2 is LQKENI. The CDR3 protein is CASSPRGRFSYNSPLHF. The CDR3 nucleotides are TGTGCCAGCTCACCTAGGGGGCGGTTTTCCTATAATTCACCCCTCCACTTT.

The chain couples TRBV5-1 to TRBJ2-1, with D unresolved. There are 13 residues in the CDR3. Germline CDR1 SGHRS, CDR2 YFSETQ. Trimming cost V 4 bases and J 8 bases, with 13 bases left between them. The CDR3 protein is CASSLLSPDEQFF. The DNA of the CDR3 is TGCGCCAGCAGCCTCCTTTCCCCCGATGAGCAGTTCTTC.

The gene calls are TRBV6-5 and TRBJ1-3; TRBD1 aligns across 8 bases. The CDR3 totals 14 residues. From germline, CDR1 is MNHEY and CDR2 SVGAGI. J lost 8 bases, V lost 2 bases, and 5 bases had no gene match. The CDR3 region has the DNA TGTGCCAGCAGTTACACCAGGGGGCAGGACACCATATATTTT. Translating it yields CASSYTRGQDTIYF.

The CDR3 spells CASSQAAGNYGYTF. The CDR3 DNA reads TGTGCCAGCAGCCAAGCGGCAGGGAACTATGGCTACACCTTC. The rearrangement links TRBV3-1 (or the pseudogene TRBV3-2) to TRBJ1-2; TRBD1 might be the D (5 bases). This CDR3 spans 14 amino acids. CDR1 is LGHDT and CDR2 is YNNKEL in the germline V gene (reference sequence). Between the trimmed V and J ends, which lost 1 base and 2 bases, there was a span of 8 bases.

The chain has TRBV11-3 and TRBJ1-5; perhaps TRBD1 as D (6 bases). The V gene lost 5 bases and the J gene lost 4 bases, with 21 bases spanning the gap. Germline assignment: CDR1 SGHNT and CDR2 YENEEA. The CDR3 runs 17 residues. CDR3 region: CASSPHRGGARNQPQHF. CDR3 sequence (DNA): TGTGCCAGCAGCCCACACCGGGGGGGGGCAAGAAATCAGCCCCAGCATTTT.

The chain's CDR3 is CASSIVAGGTDTQYF. CDR3 bases: TGTGCCAGTAGTATTGTGGCGGGGGGCACAGATACGCAGTATTTT. This chain joins TRBV19 and TRBJ2-3; TRBD2 agrees at 7 bases. V lost 3 bases, J lost 1 base, and 4 bases stayed unmatched. The germline CDR1 and CDR2 sequences are LNHDA and SQIVND (reference sequence). CDR3 length equals 15 residues.

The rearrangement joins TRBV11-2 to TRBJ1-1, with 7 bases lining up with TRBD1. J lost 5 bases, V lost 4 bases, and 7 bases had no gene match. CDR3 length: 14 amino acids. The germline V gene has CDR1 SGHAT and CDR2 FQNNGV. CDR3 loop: CASSSHIRGTEAFF. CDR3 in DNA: TGTGCCAGCAGCTCCCACATCAGGGGGACTGAAGCTTTCTTT.

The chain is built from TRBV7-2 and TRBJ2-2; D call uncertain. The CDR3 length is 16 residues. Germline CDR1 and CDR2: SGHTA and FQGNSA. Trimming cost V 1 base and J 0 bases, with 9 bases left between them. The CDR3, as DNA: TGTGCCAGCAGCTTAGGCAGGATCGCGAACACCGGGGAGCTGTTTTTT. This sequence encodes CASSLGRIANTGELFF.

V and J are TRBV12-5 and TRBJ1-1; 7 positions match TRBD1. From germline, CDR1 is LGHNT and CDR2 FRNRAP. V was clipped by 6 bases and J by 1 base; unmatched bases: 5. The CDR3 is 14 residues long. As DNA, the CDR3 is TGTGCTAGTGGGCAGGGACAGCCGAACACTGAAGCTTTCTTT. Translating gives CASGQGQPNTEAFF.

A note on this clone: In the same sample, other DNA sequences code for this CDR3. CDR3 nucleotide sequence: TGCGCCAGCAGCTTGGGGGACAGGGGGAACACTGAAGCTTTCTTT. This sequence encodes CASSLGDRGNTEAFF. The chain couples TRBV5-1 to TRBJ1-1; 10 bases fit TRBD1. This CDR3 is built from 15 residues. V gave up 0 bases and J gave up 1 base; unmatched junction bases: 0. Germline V lookup: CDR1 SGHRS, CDR2 YFSETQ.

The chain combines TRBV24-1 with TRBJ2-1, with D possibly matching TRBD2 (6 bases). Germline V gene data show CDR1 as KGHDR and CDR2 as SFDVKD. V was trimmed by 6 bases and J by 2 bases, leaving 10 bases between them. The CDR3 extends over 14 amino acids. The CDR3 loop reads CATSLGLPYNEQFF. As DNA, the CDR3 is TGTGCCACCAGTCTAGGACTACCCTACAATGAGCAGTTCTTC.

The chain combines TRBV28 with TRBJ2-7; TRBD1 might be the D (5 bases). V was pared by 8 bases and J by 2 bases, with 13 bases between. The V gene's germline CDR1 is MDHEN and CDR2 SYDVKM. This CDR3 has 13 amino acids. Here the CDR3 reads CASQFTGPYEQYF. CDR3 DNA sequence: TGTGCCAGCCAATTCACAGGTCCCTACGAGCAGTACTTC.

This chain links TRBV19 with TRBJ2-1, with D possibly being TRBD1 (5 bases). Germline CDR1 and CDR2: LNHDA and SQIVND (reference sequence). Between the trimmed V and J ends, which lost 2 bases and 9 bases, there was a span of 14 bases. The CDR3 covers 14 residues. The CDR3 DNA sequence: TGTGCCAGTAGTATAATGGGTGGGCAGGGTGAGCAGTTCTTC. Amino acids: CASSIMGGQGEQFF.

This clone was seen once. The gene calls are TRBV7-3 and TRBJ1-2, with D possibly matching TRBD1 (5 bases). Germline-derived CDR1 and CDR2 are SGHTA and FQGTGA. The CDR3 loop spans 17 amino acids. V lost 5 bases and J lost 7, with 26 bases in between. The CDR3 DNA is TGTGCCAGCAGCCCAACGGCCATAGACCAGGGTTTGAGTGGCTACACCTTC. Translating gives CASSPTAIDQGLSGYTF.

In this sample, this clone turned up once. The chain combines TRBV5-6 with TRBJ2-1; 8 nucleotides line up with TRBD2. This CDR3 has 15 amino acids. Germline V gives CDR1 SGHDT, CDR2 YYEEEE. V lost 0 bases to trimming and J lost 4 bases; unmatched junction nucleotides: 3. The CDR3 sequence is CASSLGLAPYNEQFF. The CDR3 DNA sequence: TGTGCCAGCAGCTTGGGACTAGCGCCGTACAATGAGCAGTTCTTC.